This passage covers 24 T cell receptor beta chains from one sample sequenced in a study of control samples from healthy donors and cancer patients. The method was immunoSEQ multiplex PCR; TCRdb's version includes in-frame clones alone and lacks a portion of them. The data contain around 100,000 clones, about nine tenths of them seen just once; the ten biggest clones take up approximately 3%. The specimen was blood. The receptors were sampled from a human donor in good health. The donor label of this sample is uncertain.

The V and J genes are TRBV30 and TRBJ1-3; D is ambiguous. The V gene's germline CDR1 is GTSNPN and CDR2 SVGIG (reference sequence). Trimming took 6 bases from V and 1 from J, leaving 1 base between them. This CDR3 comprises 10 residues. CDR3 residues: CACSGNTIYF. In nucleotides, the CDR3 is TGTGCCTGTTCTGGAAACACCATATATTTT.

This clone showed up just once. This chain connects TRBV3-1 (or the pseudogene TRBV3-2) to TRBJ1-6, with D unresolved. Trimming took 4 bases from V and 1 from J, leaving 11 bases between them. The CDR3 totals 16 residues. Looked up from germline, CDR1 is LGHDT and CDR2 is YNNKEL (reference sequence). CDR3 loop: CASSPSDVSYNSPLHF. The CDR3 DNA reads as TGTGCCAGCAGCCCATCAGACGTTTCCTATAATTCACCCCTCCACTTT.

This rearrangement joins TRBV18 to TRBJ1-5, with D possibly matching TRBD1 (5 bases). Trimming stripped 1 base from V and 7 bases from J, with 11 bases between. Per germline, CDR1 KGHSH and CDR2 LQKENI. The CDR3 length is 14 residues. The CDR3, as DNA: TGTGCCAGCTCACCACTGGGGCCGGACCAGCCCCAGCATTTT. Protein: CASSPLGPDQPQHF.

The chain links TRBV5-4 to TRBJ2-2; a possible D gene is TRBD2 (6 bases). The V gene's germline CDR1 is SGHNT and CDR2 YYREEE (reference sequence). With 0 bases removed from V and 2 bases from J, the gap between germline ends came to 11 bases. This CDR3 comprises 16 residues. The CDR3 coding sequence is TGTGCCAGCAGCTTGGCCATAGCGGATAACACCGGGGAGCTGTTTTTT. Its translation is CASSLAIADNTGELFF.

The chain recombines TRBV12-3 or TRBV12-4 with TRBJ2-7, with D unresolved. The CDR3 is made up of 12 amino acids. V was trimmed by 3 bases and J by 2 bases, leaving 5 bases between them. The CDR3 spells CASSFDTYEQYF. CDR3 bases: TGTGCCAGCAGTTTTGATACCTACGAGCAGTACTTC.

The chain recombines TRBV5-6 with TRBJ1-2, with D perhaps TRBD1 (6 bases). Trimming took off 0 bases at V and 6 bases at J, with 9 bases between the two ends. The CDR3 has 13 residues. Germline lookup yields CDR1 SGHDT and CDR2 YYEEEE. CDR3 nucleotides: TGTGCCAGCAGCTTGGGGGCAGGGGATGGCTACACCTTC. Residues: CASSLGAGDGYTF.

The rearrangement joins TRBV11-2 to TRBJ2-2, with 7 bases identical to TRBD2. The CDR3 has 18 amino acids. Germline assignment: CDR1 SGHAT and CDR2 FQNNGV. V was pared by 2 bases and J by 7 bases, with 16 bases of the junction left unmatched. The CDR3 here is CASSLTGLGLVKGGELFF. The CDR3 DNA reads as TGTGCCAGCAGCTTAACGGGATTAGGACTAGTCAAGGGCGGGGAGCTGTTTTTT.

As DNA, the CDR3 is TGTGCCACCAGTGATTTGAAGGGCCAGGGGATCGGGCAGCCCCAGCATTTT. Its translation is CATSDLKGQGIGQPQHF. The rearrangement uses TRBV24-1 and TRBJ1-5, with D possibly being TRBD1 (6 bases). With 0 bases removed from V and 7 bases from J, the gap between germline ends came to 18 bases. The CDR3 length is 17 residues. CDR1 is KGHDR, CDR2 SFDVKD, per germline.

The CDR3, as DNA: TGCGCCAGCCCGGACCCAAGGTTGAATCAGCCCCAGCATTTT. This gives the protein CASPDPRLNQPQHF. This chain joins TRBV23-1 and TRBJ1-5; D unresolved. TRBV23-1 is labeled an ORF, and its function is uncertain. The V and J ends lost 8 bases and 4 bases respectively, with 15 bases between them. This CDR3 is 14 amino acids long.

The chain recombines TRBV4-1 with TRBJ2-2, with 9 bases identical to TRBD1. V was clipped by 3 bases and J by 5 bases; unmatched bases: 22. Germline CDR1 and CDR2: MGHRA and YSYEKL. The length of the CDR3 is 21 residues. CDR3 residues: CASSHIQTLSGTGKITGELFF. The CDR3 DNA follows: TGCGCCAGCAGCCACATCCAAACCCTGTCCGGGACAGGGAAGATTACCGGGGAGCTGTTTTTT.

V is TRBV25-1 and J is TRBJ2-5; D assignment may be TRBD1 or TRBD2 (6 bases each). This CDR3 is built from 16 residues. The V gene lost 7 bases and the J gene lost 4 bases, with 22 bases spanning the gap. Germline CDR1 reads MGHDK; CDR2 reads SYGVNS. CDR3 in amino acids: CASKGTPSRGGETQYF. Here the CDR3 DNA reads TGTGCCAGCAAAGGGACACCTTCCCGGGGAGGAGAGACCCAGTACTTC.

V and J are TRBV19 and TRBJ1-6, with a possible D match to TRBD1 (5 bases). The CDR3 has 14 residues. Germline V gene data show CDR1 as LNHDA and CDR2 as SQIVND (reference sequence). The V gene lost 5 bases and the J gene lost 5 bases, with 10 bases spanning the gap. DNA for the CDR3: TGTGCCAGTAGTCCCCGGGACCATAATTCACCCCTCCACTTT. Its protein is CASSPRDHNSPLHF.

The chain combines TRBV7-3 with TRBJ2-2; TRBD1 matches at 7 bases. The trim removed 5 bases at V and 6 bases at J, leaving 9 bases unmatched. This CDR3 contains 15 residues. Germline assignment: CDR1 SGHTA and CDR2 FQGTGA. CDR3 nucleotide sequence: TGTGCCAGCAGCCCGGACCGGGACAGTGCCGGGGAGCTGTTTTTT. Translated: CASSPDRDSAGELFF.

J is TRBJ2-3 and V is TRBV18; D unclear. CDR1 KGHSH and CDR2 LQKENI come from the germline V gene. With 2 bases removed from V and 5 bases from J, the gap between germline ends came to 5 bases. This CDR3 is 12 amino acids long. The CDR3 region is CASSPSGDTQYF. CDR3 DNA: TGTGCCAGCTCACCATCGGGAGATACGCAGTATTTT.

For the CDR3, the DNA is TGTGCCAGCAGCTCGACAGATACGCAGTATTTT. This encodes CASSSTDTQYF. The chain uses TRBV5-6 and TRBJ2-3; D is undetermined. Deletions cut 3 bases from V and 3 bases from J, with 2 bases between. This CDR3 region has 11 residues. Germline CDR1 and CDR2: SGHDT and YYEEEE.

This rearrangement joins TRBV6-5 to TRBJ1-1; 7 bases agree with TRBD1. Trimming at V came to 0 bases and at J to 11 bases, leaving 12 bases not matched to a gene. The CDR3 is 15 residues long. Germline CDR1 is MNHEY and CDR2 is SVGAGI. This CDR3 is CASSYSFTGEATAFF. CDR3 coding DNA: TGTGCCAGCAGTTACTCTTTTACAGGGGAGGCAACGGCTTTCTTT.

The rearrangement joins TRBV6-2 or TRBV6-3 to TRBJ1-5; 7 positions agree with TRBD1. The germline V gene encodes CDR1 MNHEY and CDR2 SVGEGT. V shed 2 bases, J shed 7 bases, and the junction held 5 bases outside the gene matches. The CDR3 contains 14 residues. The CDR3: CASSYPGQAQPQHF. CDR3 DNA: TGTGCCAGCAGTTACCCCGGACAGGCCCAGCCCCAGCATTTT.

The chain links TRBV30 to TRBJ1-1, with unresolved D. Per the germline V gene, CDR1 is GTSNPN and CDR2 is SVGIG (reference sequence). The CDR3 is 14 residues long. V lost 1 base to trimming and J lost 4 bases, with 13 bases between them. The CDR3 nucleotides are TGTGCCTGGAGTGGACTCAATGGAGGCACTGAAGCTTTCTTT. It translates to CAWSGLNGGTEAFF.

The chain has TRBV6-6 and TRBJ2-3; TRBD2 aligns across 7 bases. Germline V lookup: CDR1 MNHNY, CDR2 SVGAGI (reference sequence). The CDR3 length is 15 residues. Losses at the gene ends were 2 bases for V and 1 base for J; bases not matched to a gene: 3. CDR3 nucleotide sequence: TGTGCCAGCAGTTACGTTCGGGGGGGCACAGATACGCAGTATTTT. Protein sequence: CASSYVRGGTDTQYF.

As regards this clone: The sample holds other DNA sequences that translate to the same CDR3. The chain uses TRBV3-1 (or the pseudogene TRBV3-2) and TRBJ1-3; maybe TRBD1 (6 bases). The germline V gene encodes CDR1 LGHDT and CDR2 YNNKEL (reference sequence). CDR3 length equals 14 residues. Trimming took 2 bases from V and 1 from J, leaving 6 bases between them. CDR3 sequence: CASSQQGSGNTIYF. CDR3 nucleotide sequence: TGTGCCAGCAGCCAACAGGGGTCTGGAAACACCATATATTTT.

V is TRBV30 and J is TRBJ2-2, with a weak D call TRBD1 (5 bases). Germline V lookup: CDR1 GTSNPN, CDR2 SVGIG (reference sequence). The CDR3 consists of 18 residues. Trimming removed 0 bases from V and 1 base from J, with 18 bases in between. CDR3 sequence reads: CAWSVPSGLRGNTGELFF. CDR3 DNA: TGTGCCTGGAGTGTACCATCTGGGTTAAGGGGGAACACCGGGGAGCTGTTTTTT.

The J gene is TRBJ1-5, the V gene TRBV19; 9 bases agree with TRBD1. Germline CDR1 LNHDA, CDR2 SQIVND (reference sequence). The CDR3 is made up of 15 amino acids. With V trimmed by 3 bases and J by 4 bases, 4 bases remained unmatched. CDR3 nucleotide sequence: TGTGCCAGTAGTATGCGGGACAGGGATAATCAGCCCCAGCATTTT. Its translation: CASSMRDRDNQPQHF.

The chain joins TRBV28 to TRBJ1-4; 7 bases align to TRBD1. The ends lost 4 bases at V and 0 bases at J; junction bases unmatched: 5. The CDR3 runs 16 residues. CDR1 is MDHEN and CDR2 is SYDVKM in the germline V gene. The CDR3 is CASSWRQGATNEKLFF. CDR3 DNA: TGTGCCAGCAGTTGGCGACAGGGAGCAACTAATGAAAAACTGTTTTTT.

The chain has TRBV27 and TRBJ1-2; D may be TRBD1 (5 bases). The CDR3 runs 17 residues. CDR1 and CDR2 from the germline V gene are MNHEY and SMNVEV (reference sequence). The ends were cut back, 3 bases at V and 6 bases at J, with 23 bases in the middle. In DNA form, the CDR3 reads TGTGCCAGCAGTTTCCTGCCCGGCAGGGACGGCAAGCATGGCTACACCTTC. This sequence encodes CASSFLPGRDGKHGYTF.